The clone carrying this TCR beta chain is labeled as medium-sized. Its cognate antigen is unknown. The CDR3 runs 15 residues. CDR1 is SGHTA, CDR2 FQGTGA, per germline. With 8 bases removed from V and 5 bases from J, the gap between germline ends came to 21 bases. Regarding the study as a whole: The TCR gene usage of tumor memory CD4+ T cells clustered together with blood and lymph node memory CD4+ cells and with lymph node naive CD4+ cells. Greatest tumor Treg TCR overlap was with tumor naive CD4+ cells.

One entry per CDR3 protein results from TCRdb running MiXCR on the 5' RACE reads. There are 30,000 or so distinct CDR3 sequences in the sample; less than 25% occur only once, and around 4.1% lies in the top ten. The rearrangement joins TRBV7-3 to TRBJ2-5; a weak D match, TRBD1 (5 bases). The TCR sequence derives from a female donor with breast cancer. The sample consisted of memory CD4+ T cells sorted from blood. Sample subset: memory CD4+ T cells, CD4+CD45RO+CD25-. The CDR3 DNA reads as TGTGCCAGCTCACAACGGCCAGGGATGTTGGAGACCCAGTACTTC. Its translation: CASSQRPGMLETQYF.